The 26 T cell receptor beta chains in this list originate from one sample, sequenced in a study of blood T cell repertoires in COVID-19. TCRdb's copy holds only in-frame clones and misses some; the assay was immunoSEQ multiplex PCR. The table has some 250,000 clones, roughly 84% seen once. What was sequenced was peripheral blood. These receptors all come from a man in his 60s with acute or convalescent COVID-19.

DNA for the CDR3: TGTGCCAGAGCGACAGGAGCTAGCACAGATACGCAGTATTTT. Translated: CARATGASTDTQYF. The chain carries TRBV2 and TRBJ2-3, with a tentative D call TRBD1 (6 bases). Trimming left V 9 bases short and J 0 bases short, with 13 bases between. Germline CDR1 and CDR2: SNHLY and FYNNEI. CDR3 length equals 14 residues.

This chain connects TRBV7-2 to TRBJ1-2; no reliable D call. The CDR3 is made up of 17 amino acids. Germline V gene lookup returns CDR1 SGHTA and CDR2 FQGNSA. The V end was cut by 3 bases, the J end by 6 bases, with 23 bases between. CDR3 bases: TGTGCCAGCAGCTTCAGACGGACCGGCCCAGTCGGGAATGGCTACACCTTC. It codes for CASSFRRTGPVGNGYTF.

Written as DNA, the CDR3 is TGTGCCAGCAGCCCCCGGGACTCTCTAGCGCACACCGGGGAGCTGTTTTTT. It specifies CASSPRDSLAHTGELFF. The V gene is TRBV11-2, the J gene TRBJ2-2, with a weak D call TRBD2 (6 bases). The V end lost 5 bases, the J end lost 3 bases, and 19 bases lay between the germline ends. This CDR3 has 17 residues. CDR1 and CDR2 from the germline V gene are SGHAT and FQNNGV.

The genes are TRBV18 and TRBJ2-7; 8 bases align to TRBD2. Germline assignment: CDR1 KGHSH and CDR2 LQKENI. The CDR3 extends over 16 amino acids. The V and J ends lost 3 bases and 7 bases, in that order; junction bases with no gene match: 14. The CDR3 sequence is CASSPTGGAPPGEQYF. CDR3 nucleotide sequence: TGTGCCAGCTCACCTACCGGGGGGGCCCCGCCGGGGGAGCAGTACTTC.

This sequence joins TRBV19 and TRBJ2-3, with TRBD2 matching over 7 bases. V trimming: 8 bases; J trimming: 4 bases; junction bases outside the gene matches: 3. This CDR3 contains 12 residues. Germline CDR1 reads LNHDA; CDR2 reads SQIVND (reference sequence). The CDR3 DNA is TGTGCCAGTGGACGGGAGGCAGATACGCAGTATTTT. Amino acid sequence: CASGREADTQYF.

This clone occurred once. The chain joins TRBV24-1 to TRBJ1-2; D is unresolved. The V and J ends lost 5 bases and 4 bases respectively, with 7 bases between them. The CDR3 is 12 amino acids. Germline V gene sequence: CDR1 KGHDR, CDR2 SFDVKD. The CDR3 loop is CATSGEGYGYTF. CDR3 in DNA: TGTGCCACCAGTGGGGAGGGCTATGGCTACACCTTC.

The rearrangement uses TRBV6-5 and TRBJ1-5, with a possible D match to TRBD1 (6 bases). The CDR3 has 16 residues. Germline CDR1 and CDR2: MNHEY and SVGAGI. The ends were cut back, 2 bases at V and 4 bases at J, with 15 bases in the middle. The CDR3 nucleotides are TGTGCCAGCAGTTACGGACAGCACTCGGGAAATCAGCCCCAGCATTTT. Amino acids: CASSYGQHSGNQPQHF.

This clone was seen more than once but under ten times. The rearrangement uses TRBV5-5 and TRBJ1-2; possible D gene TRBD1, 5 bases. The CDR3 length is 13 residues. V shed 7 bases and J shed 0 bases, with 10 bases lying between them. CDR1 is SGHKS, CDR2 YYEKEE, per germline (reference sequence). The CDR3 DNA reads as TGTGCCAGCGTAGACAGTACTAACTATGGCTACACCTTC. Its translation: CASVDSTNYGYTF.

CDR3 loop: CAWTRGSPAETQYF. The DNA of the CDR3 is TGTGCCTGGACACGAGGGAGTCCGGCGGAGACCCAGTACTTC. The chain joins TRBV30 to TRBJ2-5; TRBD2 is a possible D gene (5 bases). CDR1 GTSNPN and CDR2 SVGIG come from the germline V gene (reference sequence). The V gene lost 4 bases and the J gene lost 5 bases, with 17 bases spanning the gap. There are 14 residues in the CDR3.

The rearrangement links TRBV6-2 or TRBV6-3 to TRBJ2-7, with 13 bases identical to TRBD2. Germline V gene sequence: CDR1 MNHEY, CDR2 SVGEGT. The CDR3 runs to 17 residues. J gave up 9 bases and V 0 bases, and 11 bases lay outside the gene matches. The CDR3 nucleotides are TGTGCCAGCAGTTACTCGTCACTAGCGGGAGGGCCAGGAAGGCAGTACTTC. Translating gives CASSYSSLAGGPGRQYF.

As concerns this clone: An end of the junction does not agree with germline; a read error may underlie this. The chain joins TRBV7-7 to TRBJ2-2; perhaps TRBD1 as D (6 bases). CDR1 is SSHAT and CDR2 is FNYEAQ in the germline V gene (reference sequence). The CDR3 sequence is 16 residues long. DNA of the CDR3: TGTGCTAGCAGCCCGAACATAGGACAGCTCACCGGGGAGCTGTTTTTT. Protein sequence: CASSPNIGQLTGELFF. The full variable domain, its missing parts supplied by reference TRBV7-7 and TRBJ2-2, is GAGVSQSPRYKVTKRGQDVTLRCDPISSHATLYWYQQALGQGPEFLTYFNYEAQPDKSGLPSDRFSAERPEGSISTLTIQRTEQRDSAMYRCASSPNIGQLTGELFFGEGSRLTVL.

The chain's CDR3 is CASSQDGPSGGQETQYF. The CDR3 DNA reads TGTGCCAGCAGCCAAGATGGGCCTAGCGGGGGGCAAGAGACCCAGTACTTC. The V gene is TRBV4-2, the J gene TRBJ2-5; 11 bases match TRBD2. With V trimmed by 0 bases and J by 2 bases, 5 bases remained unmatched. CDR1 LGHNA and CDR2 YNFKEQ come from the germline V gene. The CDR3 consists of 17 residues.

The CDR3: CASSNDRGTMNTEAFF. CDR3 coding DNA: TGTGCCAGCAGCAACGACAGGGGGACTATGAACACTGAAGCTTTCTTT. The chain uses TRBV11-1 and TRBJ1-1; the match to TRBD1 covers 9 bases. The J segment lost 0 bases and the V segment lost 5 bases, leaving 7 bases of the junction unmatched. Germline V lookup: CDR1 SGHAT, CDR2 FQDESV (reference sequence). CDR3 length: 16 residues.

The rearrangement joins TRBV27 to TRBJ1-6, with D perhaps matching TRBD1 (6 bases). This CDR3 spans 13 amino acids. Germline V CDR1 and CDR2: MNHEY, SMNVEV (reference sequence). Trimming left V 4 bases short and J 14 bases short, with 15 bases between. The CDR3 coding sequence is TGTGCCAGCAGTTACAGGGAGGGTGGCACCCTCCACTTT. Translated: CASSYREGGTLHF.

The CDR3 DNA sequence: TGTGCCTGGAGTGTTATAGGGACGAGCGGGGACACCATATATTTT. It is translated as CAWSVIGTSGDTIYF. The chain combines TRBV30 with TRBJ1-3; the D gene is possibly TRBD1 (5 bases). Germline loops: CDR1 GTSNPN, CDR2 SVGIG (reference sequence). Trimming pared 0 bases from V and 8 bases from J, leaving 17 bases between. The CDR3 loop spans 15 amino acids.

A single count supports this clone. The chain recombines TRBV7-8 with TRBJ2-3; 7 bases fit TRBD2. Germline V gene data show CDR1 as SGHVS and CDR2 as FQNEAQ. The CDR3 runs to 16 residues. The V gene end was trimmed by 4 bases and the J gene end by 4 bases; junction bases not matched to a gene: 11. CDR3: CASSSRGGFTSDTQYF. The CDR3 coding sequence is TGTGCCAGCAGCTCCCGGGGAGGGTTTACCTCAGATACGCAGTATTTT.

The rearrangement joins TRBV7-2 to TRBJ2-7; 7 positions agree with TRBD1. Germline CDR1 SGHTA, CDR2 FQGNSA. The length of the CDR3 is 15 residues. The J segment lost 2 bases and the V segment lost 0 bases, leaving 4 bases of the junction unmatched. CDR3 in DNA: TGTGCCAGCAGCTTAGCGCATACAGGGGCCTACGAGCAGTACTTC. Amino acids: CASSLAHTGAYEQYF.

The chain links TRBV2 to TRBJ2-7; D remains ambiguous. V shed 7 bases and J shed 7 bases, with 14 bases lying between them. From germline, CDR1 is SNHLY and CDR2 FYNNEI. This CDR3 has 12 amino acids. CDR3 loop: CASKWMLREQYF. As DNA, the CDR3 is TGTGCCAGCAAGTGGATGTTGCGGGAGCAGTACTTC.

This chain uses TRBV7-8 with TRBJ2-7, with D unresolved. CDR1 and CDR2 (germline): SGHVS, FQNEAQ. The CDR3 length is 13 residues. The V gene lost 4 bases and the J gene lost 4 bases, with 11 bases spanning the gap. The CDR3 DNA sequence: TGTGCCAGCAGCTATCGAGATTCTTACGAGCAGTACTTC. Translation gives CASSYRDSYEQYF.

This rearrangement joins TRBV4-1 to TRBJ1-2, with D perhaps matching TRBD1 (5 bases). The ends were cut back, 4 bases at V and 3 bases at J, with 21 bases in the middle. The CDR3 covers 17 residues. The germline CDR1 and CDR2 sequences are MGHRA and YSYEKL. The CDR3 DNA is TGCGCCAGCAGCCCCGGATTGGGTGTCAGGACATACTATGGCTACACCTTC. This translates into CASSPGLGVRTYYGYTF.

J is TRBJ1-1 and V is TRBV27; 10 bases agree with TRBD1. From germline, CDR1 is MNHEY and CDR2 SMNVEV (reference sequence). The CDR3 runs 15 residues. Trimming at V came to 5 bases and at J to 4 bases, leaving 7 bases not matched to a gene. CDR3 sequence (DNA): TGTGCCAGCAGTCTCCGGGACAGGGGATCCACTGAAGCTTTCTTT. This codes for CASSLRDRGSTEAFF.

This chain links TRBV12-5 with TRBJ1-1; 7 nucleotides align to TRBD1. Germline loops: CDR1 LGHNT, CDR2 FRNRAP. Trimming at V came to 0 bases and at J to 5 bases, leaving 3 bases not matched to a gene. The CDR3 contains 14 residues. The CDR3 region has the DNA TGTGCTAGTGGTTTGGTACAGGGGAGGACTGAAGCTTTCTTT. Translated, it gives CASGLVQGRTEAFF. The variable domain in full, with the rest retrieved from reference TRBV12-5 and TRBJ1-1, is DARVTQTPRHKVTEMGQEVTMRCQPILGHNTVFWYRQTMMQGLELLAYFRNRAPLDDSGMPKDRFSAEMPDATLATLKIQPSEPRDSAVYFCASGLVQGRTEAFFGQGTRLTVV.

The V call is TRBV24-1, the J call TRBJ1-3; 8 nucleotides agree with TRBD1. Trimming took 3 bases from V and 1 from J; bases not matched to a gene: 10. Germline V lookup: CDR1 KGHDR, CDR2 SFDVKD. This CDR3 is 18 amino acids long. As DNA, the CDR3 is TGTGCCACCAGTGATCAGACCCTGGACAGGGTTTCTGGAAACACCATATATTTT. It yields the protein CATSDQTLDRVSGNTIYF.

V is TRBV9 and J is TRBJ2-7, with 8 bases fitting TRBD1. V shed 7 bases, J shed 2 bases, and the junction held 5 bases outside the gene matches. Germline values: CDR1 SGDLS, CDR2 YYNGEE. This CDR3 has 13 residues. The CDR3: CASWTGPTYEQYF. The CDR3 DNA reads TGTGCCAGCTGGACAGGGCCTACCTACGAGCAGTACTTC.

As for this clone: One end of the junction does not line up with germline, which may come from a read error. This chain joins TRBV7-7 and TRBJ2-5; weak D call: TRBD1 (6 bases). CDR3 length: 15 residues. CDR1 and CDR2 from the germline V gene are SSHAT and FNYEAQ (reference sequence). CDR3 nucleotides: TGTGCTAGCAGCCCGAGTGGTGGGAGAGGGGGGACCCAGTACTTC. This sequence encodes CASSPSGGRGGTQYF.

In this sample, this clone turned up once. CDR3 DNA: TGCGCCAGCAGCTTGGGTTCTAACGAGCAGTACTTC. Protein product: CASSLGSNEQYF. The chain is built from TRBV5-1 and TRBJ2-7; the D is unclear. Trimming took off 0 bases at V and 5 bases at J, with 6 bases between the two ends. The CDR3 contains 12 residues. Germline V gene lookup returns CDR1 SGHRS and CDR2 YFSETQ.